Presented here are 26 T cell receptor beta chains from one specimen sequenced in a study of CD8 T cells in Susac syndrome. The RNA input was roughly 0.45 to 1 ug, and it was reverse transcribed with random hexamers. TCRdb passed the immunoSEQ multiplex PCR reads through MiXCR, listing each CDR3 protein once. The top ten clones hold over 0.25% of a sample with more than 130,000 distinct CDR3 sequences, 94% of them seen once. The sample was CD8+ T cells from PBMCs. The receptor set was obtained from a human donor in good health.

This clonotype was seen only a few times. The chain links TRBV19 to TRBJ1-2; no clear D. V lost 5 bases to trimming and J lost 4 bases, with 5 bases between them. The CDR3 has 11 amino acids. Germline V lookup: CDR1 LNHDA, CDR2 SQIVND (reference sequence). CDR3 nucleotides: TGTGCCAGTAGTGTCGGCTATGGCTACACCTTC. It is translated as CASSVGYGYTF.

V usage is TRBV9 and J usage is TRBJ2-7; D uncertain. CDR1 and CDR2 (germline): SGDLS, YYNGEE. V lost 5 bases to trimming and J lost 0 bases, with 9 bases between them. This CDR3 is 13 amino acids long. The CDR3 spells CASSGRSSYEQYF. DNA of the CDR3: TGTGCCAGCAGTGGTAGAAGCTCCTACGAGCAGTACTTC.

The V gene is TRBV29-1, the J gene TRBJ1-2; 10 positions agree with TRBD1. Per germline, CDR1 SQVTM and CDR2 ANQGSEA. J was trimmed by 7 bases and V by 7 bases; bases with no gene match: 9. The CDR3 contains 13 residues. DNA for the CDR3: TGCAGCGGATCCGGGACAGGGGCTTCTGGCTACACCTTC. It translates to CSGSGTGASGYTF.

This clonotype was detected only once. The chain has TRBV20-1 and TRBJ2-1; D call uncertain. This CDR3 is built from 12 residues. V shed 2 bases and J shed 3 bases, with 5 bases lying between them. The germline V gene has CDR1 DFQATT and CDR2 SNEGSKA (reference sequence). CDR3 sequence (DNA): TGCAGTGCTAGACCCCGCTACAATGAGCAGTTCTTC. Its translation is CSARPRYNEQFF.

The gene calls are TRBV29-1 and TRBJ2-1, with a weak D call TRBD2 (6 bases). Trimming removed 3 bases at V and 0 bases at J, with 9 bases between. This CDR3 has 14 amino acids. Germline CDR1 is SQVTM and CDR2 is ANQGSEA. CDR3 in amino acids: CSVEAGSSYNEQFF. In nucleotides, the CDR3 is TGCAGCGTTGAGGCGGGATCCTCCTACAATGAGCAGTTCTTC.

The CDR3 region is CSAESGGVYEQYF. The CDR3 bases are TGCAGTGCTGAGTCAGGGGGCGTATACGAGCAGTACTTC. The chain recombines TRBV20-1 with TRBJ2-7; 8 bases are a match to TRBD1. The CDR3 contains 13 residues. Trimming at V came to 5 bases and at J to 4 bases, leaving 7 bases not matched to a gene. The germline gives CDR1 DFQATT, CDR2 SNEGSKA (reference sequence).

This chain uses TRBV15 with TRBJ1-1; D unresolved. This CDR3 is built from 13 residues. V was cut by 0 bases and J by 8 bases, with 10 bases left in between. In germline, CDR1 is LNHNV, CDR2 YYDKDF (reference sequence). CDR3: CATSRDRGREAFF. CDR3 sequence (DNA): TGTGCCACCAGCAGAGATCGAGGGAGGGAAGCTTTCTTT.

V usage is TRBV27 and J usage is TRBJ1-2, with TRBD1 as a possible D gene (5 bases). Germline V gives CDR1 MNHEY, CDR2 SMNVEV (reference sequence). Trimming took off 3 bases at V and 4 bases at J, with 9 bases between the two ends. This CDR3 spans 13 amino acids. The CDR3, as DNA: TGTGCCAGCAGTTTTGGGACCTCCTATGGCTACACCTTC. Its protein product is CASSFGTSYGYTF.

The rearrangement links TRBV6-2 or TRBV6-3 to TRBJ2-5; tentatively, D is TRBD1 or TRBD2 (6 bases each). The V gene's germline CDR1 is MNHEY and CDR2 SVGEGT. CDR3 size: 14 residues. V lost 4 bases and J lost 4, with 13 bases in between. The CDR3 DNA sequence: TGTGCCAGCAGTTGGTGGGGGGCCGGAGAGACCCAGTACTTC. Its protein is CASSWWGAGETQYF.

The V call is TRBV29-1, the J call TRBJ2-7; 10 nucleotides line up with TRBD2. The CDR3 length is 14 residues. Losses at the gene ends were 1 base for V and 5 bases for J; bases not matched to a gene: 5. CDR1 and CDR2 (germline): SQVTM, ANQGSEA. The CDR3 is CSVEASGRTNEQYF. CDR3 coding DNA: TGCAGCGTTGAAGCTAGCGGGAGAACCAACGAGCAGTACTTC.

The chain uses TRBV21-1 and TRBJ2-1; no check of the table's D call, TRBD2, against the DNA was made. TRBV21-1 is termed a pseudogene. This CDR3 comprises 14 residues. CDR3 sequence reads: CASSMEREGNEQFF. The CDR3 bases are TGTGCCAGCAGCATGGAGCGGGAGGGCAATGAGCAGTTCTTC.

This sequence joins TRBV20-1 and TRBJ2-2; D is uncertain. Trimming pared 1 base from V and 3 bases from J, leaving 12 bases between. Germline V gives CDR1 DFQATT, CDR2 SNEGSKA (reference sequence). This CDR3 is built from 15 residues. CDR3 region: CSARAPVFDTGELFF. In nucleotides, the CDR3 is TGCAGTGCTAGAGCACCGGTATTCGACACCGGGGAGCTGTTTTTT.

Only a few counts were recorded for this clonotype. Sequence at one end of the junction differs from germline and may be a read error. This sequence joins TRBV7-9 and TRBJ2-1; 11 bases are a match to TRBD2. This CDR3 is built from 16 residues. Germline-derived CDR1 and CDR2 are SEHNR and FQNEAQ (reference sequence). DNA of the CDR3: TGTGCCAGCAGCACCCCCCTAGCGGGAGGACGCAATGAGCAGTTTTTC. This gives the protein CASSTPLAGGRNEQFF. The complete variable domain, with remaining parts taken from reference TRBV7-9 and TRBJ2-1, reads DTGVSQNPRHKITKRGQNVTFRCDPISEHNRLYWYRQTLGQGPEFLTYFQNEAQLEKSRLLSDRFSAERPKGSFSTLEIQRTEQGDSAMYLCASSTPLAGGRNEQFFGPGTRLTVL.

V gene TRBV18 combines with J gene TRBJ2-3, with 10 bases that match TRBD2. The J segment lost 1 base and the V segment lost 5 bases, leaving 6 bases of the junction unmatched. Germline V gene data show CDR1 as KGHSH and CDR2 as LQKENI. The CDR3 is 16 amino acids. CDR3 in amino acids: CASSSRTSGRTDTQYF. The CDR3 nucleotides are TGTGCCAGCTCATCTCGGACTAGCGGCCGCACAGATACGCAGTATTTT.

The chain is built from TRBV28 and TRBJ2-7, with 8 bases aligning to TRBD2. J was trimmed by 5 bases and V by 5 bases; bases with no gene match: 14. CDR3 size: 16 residues. The V gene's germline CDR1 is MDHEN and CDR2 SYDVKM. Here the CDR3 reads CASSPQRGSGSHEQYF. The DNA for the CDR3 is TGTGCCAGCAGTCCCCAGAGGGGAAGCGGGAGCCACGAGCAGTACTTC.

The rearrangement uses TRBV5-1 and TRBJ2-7, with TRBD1 matching over 10 bases. Per germline, CDR1 SGHRS and CDR2 YFSETQ. This CDR3 region has 14 residues. The junction had 5 bases not matched to a gene; V was cut back by 6 bases and J by 2 bases. CDR3 protein: CASKFGTGAYEQYF. CDR3 in DNA: TGCGCCAGCAAATTCGGGACAGGGGCCTACGAGCAGTACTTC.

This chain uses TRBV12-3 or TRBV12-4 with TRBJ2-5; a weak D match, TRBD2 (5 bases). V lost 5 bases and J 2 bases, leaving 9 bases between the germline ends. The length of the CDR3 is 13 residues. DNA of the CDR3: TGTGCCAGCAGTCCTAGAGGGCAAGAGACCCAGTACTTC. The encoded protein is CASSPRGQETQYF.

The CDR3 region is CASSPYGATDEYGYTF. The CDR3 DNA reads as TGTGCCAGCAGCCCCTATGGCGCAACAGATGAGTATGGCTACACCTTC. The rearrangement joins TRBV7-9 to TRBJ1-2; no clear D gene. CDR1 SEHNR and CDR2 FQNEAQ come from the germline V gene (reference sequence). Trimming pared 5 bases from V and 5 bases from J, leaving 21 bases between. The CDR3 consists of 16 residues. The whole variable domain, filled in from reference TRBV7-9 and TRBJ1-2, reads DTGVSQNPRHKITKRGQNVTFRCDPISEHNRLYWYRQTLGQGPEFLTYFQNEAQLEKSRLLSDRFSAERPKGSFSTLEIQRTEQGDSAMYLCASSPYGATDEYGYTFGSGTRLTVV.

This chain connects TRBV5-1 to TRBJ1-1; D is uncertain. The CDR3 is made up of 16 amino acids. The ends were cut back, 3 bases at V and 0 bases at J, with 15 bases in the middle. Germline CDR1 is SGHRS and CDR2 is YFSETQ. Here the CDR3 reads CASSYWPQTMNTEAFF. CDR3 DNA sequence: TGCGCCAGCAGCTACTGGCCCCAAACCATGAACACTGAAGCTTTCTTT.

This chain joins TRBV28 and TRBJ1-2; 7 bases are shared with TRBD1. After removal of 5 bases from V and 4 bases from J, the junction contained 7 bases not matched to a gene. Germline loops: CDR1 MDHEN, CDR2 SYDVKM. The CDR3 is 14 amino acids. The DNA of the CDR3 is TGTGCCAGCAGTCCCAGGGGGTACGGCTATGGCTACACCTTC. Its protein product is CASSPRGYGYGYTF.

V is TRBV19 and J is TRBJ2-2, with D uncertain. The germline V gene has CDR1 LNHDA and CDR2 SQIVND (reference sequence). Trimming cost V 11 bases and J 2 bases, with 12 bases left between them. CDR3 length: 13 residues. CDR3 DNA sequence: TGTGCCTGCTCGGACGGTAACACCGGGGAGCTGTTTTTT. It translates to CACSDGNTGELFF.

The chain has TRBV29-1 and TRBJ2-7; 7 positions agree with TRBD2. The CDR3 totals 13 residues. The V and J ends lost 6 bases and 6 bases, in that order; junction bases with no gene match: 11. Germline CDR1 and CDR2: SQVTM and ANQGSEA. The CDR3 sequence is CSVLGAGESEQYF. Here the CDR3 DNA reads TGCAGCGTCCTTGGGGCGGGAGAAAGCGAGCAGTACTTC.

The V gene is TRBV20-1, the J gene TRBJ2-7; D perhaps matches TRBD2 (6 bases). Germline CDR1 is DFQATT and CDR2 is SNEGSKA (reference sequence). Trimming removed 3 bases at V and 1 base at J, with 19 bases between. The CDR3 is 16 amino acids. The DNA for the CDR3 is TGCAGTGCTAGCCCCCTTTATGCAGGAGGGTCCTACGAGCAGTACTTC. Translated: CSASPLYAGGSYEQYF.

This chain uses TRBV27 with TRBJ2-3, with D unresolved. Per the germline V gene, CDR1 is MNHEY and CDR2 is SMNVEV (reference sequence). CDR3 length: 16 residues. V was trimmed by 3 bases and J by 2 bases, leaving 15 bases between them. This CDR3 is CASSFSGMAVTDTQYF. The CDR3, as DNA: TGTGCCAGCAGTTTCTCTGGTATGGCCGTCACAGATACGCAGTATTTT.

The chain links TRBV5-1 to TRBJ2-7, with TRBD2 matching over 7 bases. Looked up from germline, CDR1 is SGHRS and CDR2 is YFSETQ. This CDR3 has 11 amino acids. Germline trimming cut 4 bases from V and 7 bases from J; bases unmatched to any gene: 2. CDR3 amino acids: CASSTGLEQYF. The CDR3 DNA reads as TGCGCCAGCAGCACGGGACTAGAGCAGTACTTC.

The V call is TRBV9, the J call TRBJ2-7, with a weak D call TRBD1 (6 bases). The CDR3 spans 15 residues. Per the germline V gene, CDR1 is SGDLS and CDR2 is YYNGEE. V lost 0 bases and J 0 bases, leaving 10 bases between the germline ends. CDR3 bases: TGTGCCAGCAGCGTAGGAGGGACACCCTCCTACGAGCAGTACTTC. Encoded protein: CASSVGGTPSYEQYF.